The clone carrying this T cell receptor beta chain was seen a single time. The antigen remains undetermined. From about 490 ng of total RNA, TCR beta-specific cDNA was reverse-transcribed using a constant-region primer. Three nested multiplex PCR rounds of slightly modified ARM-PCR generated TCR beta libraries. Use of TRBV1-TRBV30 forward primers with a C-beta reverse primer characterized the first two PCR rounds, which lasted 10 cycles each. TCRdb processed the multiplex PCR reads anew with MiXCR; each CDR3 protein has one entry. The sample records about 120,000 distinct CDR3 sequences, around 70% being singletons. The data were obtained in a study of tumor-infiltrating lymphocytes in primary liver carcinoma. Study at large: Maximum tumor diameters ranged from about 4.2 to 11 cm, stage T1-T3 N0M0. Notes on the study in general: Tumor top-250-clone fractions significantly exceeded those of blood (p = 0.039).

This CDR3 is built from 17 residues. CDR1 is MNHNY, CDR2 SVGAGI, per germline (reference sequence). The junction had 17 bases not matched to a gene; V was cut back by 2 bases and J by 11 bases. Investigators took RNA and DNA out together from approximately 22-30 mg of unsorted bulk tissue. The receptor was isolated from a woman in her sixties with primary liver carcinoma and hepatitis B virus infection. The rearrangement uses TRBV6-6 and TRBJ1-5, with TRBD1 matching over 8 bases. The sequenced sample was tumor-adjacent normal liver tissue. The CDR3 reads CASSYQGTGNSKQSQHF. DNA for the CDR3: TGTGCCAGCAGTTACCAAGGGACAGGCAATAGCAAACAGTCCCAGCATTTT.